The rows below give T cell receptor beta chains drawn from one sample of a study of T cells in Graves' hyperthyroidism and ophthalmopathy. MiXCR, applied by TCRdb to the multiplex PCR reads, yields one record per CDR3 protein. The table has about 640,000 distinct CDR3 sequences, more than 12% seen once. The sample was blood. The origin of the receptors is a woman between 50 and 59 years old with Graves' ophthalmopathy. The CDR3 runs from the conserved cysteine through the conserved F or W. D genes are given only for firm matches. The listing skips clone size in some rows; elsewhere it reads once, few, many or a size class.

V	D	size	J	length	DNA	CDR3
TRBV12-3/TRBV12-4	NA	many	TRBJ1-2	21	NA	CASSLPDLLMATPSVPVGYTF
TRBV5-1	NA	many	TRBJ2-7	15	TGCGCCAGCAGCTGGAGGGGGGGGGAGACCTACGAGCAGTACTTC	CASSWRGGETYEQYF
TRBV4-2	NA	few	TRBJ1-5	18	TGTGCCAGCAGCCAAGAAGTCGGGTTACAGGGTTACAATCAGCCCCAGCATTTT	CASSQEVGLQGYNQPQHF
TRBV6-1	TRBD2	few	TRBJ2-1	12	TGTGCCAGCATAGAAAGAGCGGGAGAGCAGTTCTTC	CASIERAGEQFF
TRBV6-2/TRBV6-3	TRBD2	many	TRBJ2-7	15	TGTGCCAGCAGTTACGGACTAGCGCCCTCCTACGAGCAGTACTTC	CASSYGLAPSYEQYF
TRBV7-2	NA	many	TRBJ2-2	15	TGTGCCAGCAGCCCTCCGGGAAAGAACACCGGGGAGCTGTTTTTT	CASSPPGKNTGELFF
TRBV6-1	NA	NA	TRBJ2-7	13	TGTGCCAGCAGCCTTCAACGAGGCGACGAGCAGTACTTC	CASSLQRGDEQYF
TRBV27	NA	few	TRBJ2-1	12	TGTGCCAGCATCGGACTCTACAATGAGCAGTTCTTC	CASIGLYNEQFF
TRBV7-9	NA	many	TRBJ2-7	13	TGTGCCAGCAGCGTCAGGGAGTCCCACGAGCAGTACTTC	CASSVRESHEQYF
TRBV24-1	TRBD2	NA	TRBJ2-1	13	TGTGCCACCCGAGCGGGAGGGAATAATGAGCAGTTCTTC	CATRAGGNNEQFF